This T cell receptor (beta chain) was captured by sequencing in a study of T cells in Graves' hyperthyroidism and ophthalmopathy. There were TCR beta CDR3 regions amplified from RNA transcripts. Initially, a first-round RT-PCR of the TCR CDR3 employed the HTBI primer set. One entry per CDR3 protein, called by TCRdb with MiXCR from the multiplex PCR reads. Counted here are 400,000 or so distinct CDR3 sequences, around 15% occurring once; the ten biggest clones make up roughly a fifth. There are 16 residues in the CDR3. Germline V gene lookup returns CDR1 GTSNPN and CDR2 SVGIG (reference sequence). V shed 1 base and J shed 4 bases, with 19 bases lying between them. Patients were excluded because of uncontrolled infection, other autoimmune disease, pregnancy or lactation. The source of the PBMCs was 8.5 to 10 ml of fresh peripheral blood. This clonotype has a count of ten or more.

Sequencing used blood. The chain is built from TRBV30 and TRBJ1-1; a possible D gene is TRBD1 (6 bases). The source is an older woman with Graves' ophthalmopathy. The CDR3 is CAWSARAPRGGTEAFF. CDR3 sequence (DNA): TGTGCCTGGAGTGCTCGGGCACCCAGGGGAGGCACTGAAGCTTTCTTT.